This T cell receptor (beta chain) stems from a study of technical replicates of blood from a handful of donors. The repertoire was sequenced with immunoSEQ multiplex PCR; TCRdb's copy has only in-frame clones and lacks some. The sample shows 60,000 to 85,000 clones, 95% to 97% of them seen only once. The germline gives CDR1 SGDLS, CDR2 YYNGEE. Germline trimming cut 1 base from V and 4 bases from J; bases unmatched to any gene: 15. This CDR3 is built from 19 residues. Sequenced material: T cells isolated from PBMCs. The chain combines TRBV9 with TRBJ2-1, with 9 nucleotides matching TRBD2. This receptor was identified in a human donor in good health. The DNA for the CDR3 is TGTGCCAGCAGCGTAAGCGTAGCGGGGGCCCGATCCCCATACAATGAGCAGTTCTTC. The encoded protein is CASSVSVAGARSPYNEQFF.